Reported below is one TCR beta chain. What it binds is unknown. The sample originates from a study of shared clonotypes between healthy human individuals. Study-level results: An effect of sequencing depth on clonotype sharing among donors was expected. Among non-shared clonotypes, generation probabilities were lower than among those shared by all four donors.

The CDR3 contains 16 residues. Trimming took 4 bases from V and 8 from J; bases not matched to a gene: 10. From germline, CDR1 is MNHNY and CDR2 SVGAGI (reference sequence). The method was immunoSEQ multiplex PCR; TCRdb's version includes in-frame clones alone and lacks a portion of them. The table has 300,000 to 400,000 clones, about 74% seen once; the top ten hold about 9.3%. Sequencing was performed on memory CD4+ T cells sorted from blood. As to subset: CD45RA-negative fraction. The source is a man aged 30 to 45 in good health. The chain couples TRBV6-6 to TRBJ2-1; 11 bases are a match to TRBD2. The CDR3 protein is CASSFSGRAEMDEQFF. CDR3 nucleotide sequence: TGTGCCAGCAGTTTTAGCGGGAGGGCGGAGATGGATGAGCAGTTCTTC.